The rows below give T cell receptor beta chains drawn from one sample of a study of shared clonotypes between healthy human individuals. The table came from immunoSEQ multiplex PCR; TCRdb's copy has only in-frame clones and leaves some out. The data contain some 1 million clones, roughly 80% of them singletons. Material for sequencing was memory CD4+ T cells sorted from blood. These receptors originate from a young man in good health. CDR3s include the opening cysteine and the closing phenylalanine or tryptophan.

V	CDR3
TRBV18	CASSPPSGMSTDTQYF
TRBV7-9	CASSLAGGYGYTF
TRBV10-3	CAIRMTGANTEAFF
TRBV27	CASRAAIRPGGRGNNEQFF
TRBV11-1	CASSANLGPDTQYF
TRBV4-3	CASSRLGNTEAFF
TRBV11-1	CASSLVLNTEAFF
TRBV5-1	CASSLEGQGAYEQYF
TRBV6-5	CASRPAGVVEQFF
TRBV5-1	CASTYQTGGIWDTEAFF
TRBV6-5	CASSSPRGRETQYF
TRBV7-9	CASSLKVGGTEAFF
TRBV7-9	CASRSRLTGKDTQYF
TRBV21-1	CASSKAGQGFENTEAFF
TRBV6-6	CASSYRSVSSYEQYF
TRBV7-3	CASSLAAGGTATDTQYF
TRBV28	CASSPGLHPYEQYF
TRBV18	CASSPLSDTQYF
TRBV25-1	CASSDRDYYGYTF
TRBV29-1	CSVVSDGGYEQYF
TRBV6-5	CASSRPGLVETQYF
TRBV11-3	CASSLWETGELFF
TRBV12-5	CASGSGAGQETQYF
TRBV11-3	CASSLDPSDTGELFF
TRBV10-3	CAISEGQGISYEQYF
TRBV10-3	CAISPQSAEQYF
TRBV25-1	CASSEGAKGRSYNSPLHF
TRBV19	CASSIQGVSNQPQHF
TRBV11-2	CASSLGTGTASYEQYF
TRBV10-3	CAITLRTGIDLGYGYTF
TRBV7-2	CASTQEEGNLYGYTF
TRBV6-6	CATTGAGVSGANVLTF
TRBV2	CASGGGRVIETQYF
TRBV6-1	CASQGQTATQYF
TRBV9	CASSAGSGGPGELFF
TRBV6-6	CASSPGTPGANVLTF
TRBV7-2	CASSLVGWGYTF
TRBV5-6	CASSLQGVKYTEAFF
TRBV10-3	CAISDWDRGSYNSPLHF
TRBV7-2	CASSLTRVDTEAFF
TRBV5-6	CASSPGLGGRNEQYF
TRBV7-2	CASSAMSGPGSPIYF
TRBV9	CASSMGQGRSEQYF
TRBV11-2	CASSLDPGANNEQFF
TRBV6-1	CASTLHRSSYEQYF
TRBV18	CASSPNTNEKLFF
TRBV28	CASGSSTLNYGYTF
TRBV6-6	CASSYRDRNTEAFF
TRBV27	CARVRDRHSYEQYF
TRBV30	CAWSDGRSFPFF